The entry below describes one TCR beta chain. Generated by immunoSEQ multiplex PCR, the TCRdb table keeps only in-frame clones and is missing some. The sample shows 150,000 to 200,000 clones, roughly 94% of them seen only once. This CDR3 spans 16 amino acids. In germline, CDR1 is LNHDA, CDR2 SQIVND (reference sequence). Between the trimmed V and J ends, which lost 6 bases and 6 bases, there was a span of 21 bases. This entry belongs to a study of control samples from healthy donors and cancer patients. This clonotype was obtained from a woman younger than 30 in good health. The sequencing input was blood. The chain couples TRBV19 to TRBJ1-5, with D possibly matching TRBD1 (6 bases). The CDR3 DNA reads TGTGCCAGTAGGCCAAGAATAGGGACAATGGGTCAGCCCCAGCATTTT. Translation gives CASRPRIGTMGQPQHF.